This is a list of T cell receptor beta chains from one sample in a study of metastatic and nonmetastatic thyroid tumors. TCRdb re-clonotyped the PCR reads through MiXCR. Here the sample spans some 5,500 clones, less than 35% being singletons. Sequencing was carried out using adjacent normal tissue. The receptors stem from a female donor with papillary thyroid cancer or a benign thyroid nodule (not recorded which). Some clones in this sample may be carry-over from other donors' samples. Both conserved end residues are part of each CDR3. A D gene is named only where the DNA matches it firmly. Clone size is not always given. Where it is, it says once, few, many or a class for expanded clones.

d_call	v_call	clone_size	j_call	cdr3_aa	cdr3_nt
TRBD1	TRBV24-1	medium-sized	TRBJ2-5	CATSDFTDRGRETQYF	TGTGCCACCAGTGATTTCACGGACAGGGGCAGGGAGACCCAGTACTTC
.	TRBV30	few	TRBJ1-1	CAWSVALGGDNDFF	TGTGCCTGGAGTGTAGCCCTAGGTGGCGATAATGATTTCTTT
.	TRBV3-1	.	TRBJ2-7	CASSQGLEDEQYF	TGTGCCAGCAGCCAGGGCCTGGAGGACGAGCAGTACTTC
.	TRBV6-5	hyperexpanded	TRBJ1-2	CASSYTSQGGVDGYTF	TGTGCCAGCAGTTACACCTCACAGGGAGGGGTGGATGGCTACACCTTC
.	TRBV19	.	TRBJ1-5	CASSIGGIRPQHF	TGTGCCAGTAGTATTGGGGGGATTAGGCCCCAGCATTTT
.	TRBV27	.	TRBJ2-5	CASKMDETQYF	TGTGCCAGCAAGATGGATGAGACCCAGTACTTC
.	TRBV6-2/TRBV6-3	few	TRBJ2-7	CASSYPTRSGYDQYF	TGTGCCAGCAGTTACCCCACACGGTCCGGCTACGATCAGTACTTC
.	TRBV2	large	TRBJ2-5	CASSGELWETQYF	TGTGCCAGCAGTGGCGAATTGTGGGAGACCCAGTACTTC
TRBD2	TRBV7-3	few	TRBJ2-1	CASSLSTRGRLAGGNEQFF	TGTGCCAGCAGCTTAAGTACCCGAGGCCGACTAGCGGGAGGCAATGAGCAGTTCTTC
.	TRBV6-1	few	TRBJ1-2	CAIWFGYGYTF	TGTGCCATCTGGTTTGGATATGGCTACACCTTC
.	TRBV11-3	once	TRBJ2-1	CASSLVREQFF	TGTGCCAGCAGCTTAGTCCGGGAGCAGTTCTTC
TRBD1	TRBV6-5	.	TRBJ2-5	CASSYSRGLETQYF	TGTGCCAGCAGTTATAGTAGGGGGCTGGAGACCCAGTACTTC
.	TRBV6-1	.	TRBJ2-7	CASRKERGYEQYF	TGTGCCAGCAGGAAGGAAAGAGGCTACGAGCAGTACTTC
.	TRBV28	few	TRBJ2-7	CASSLGVGAHEQYF	TGTGCCAGCAGCTTAGGCGTGGGAGCCCACGAGCAGTACTTC
.	TRBV11-2	.	TRBJ2-4	CASSLGWQSNIQYF	TGTGCCAGCAGCTTAGGTTGGCAATCCAACATTCAGTACTTC
TRBD2	TRBV6-1	.	TRBJ2-1	CASSLPGLEGNEQFF	TGTGCCAGCAGCCTACCGGGACTAGAGGGTAATGAGCAGTTCTTC
TRBD2	TRBV6-4	medium-sized	TRBJ2-2	CASSDIKGLAGANTGELFF	TGTGCCAGCAGTGATATAAAAGGACTAGCGGGGGCCAACACCGGGGAGCTGTTTTTT
.	TRBV12-3/TRBV12-4	.	TRBJ1-1	CDSSPGTINTEAFF	TGTGACAGCAGCCCTGGGACCATAAACACTGAAGCCTTCTTT
.	TRBV7-2	medium-sized	TRBJ2-1	CASSAGTSYNEQFF	TGTGCCAGCAGCGCCGGGACGTCCTACAATGAGCAGTTCTTC
.	TRBV11-2	.	TRBJ1-2	CASSPQLRGDGYTF	TGTGCCAGCAGCCCACAATTAAGAGGCGATGGCTACACCTTC
.	TRBV20-1	.	TRBJ2-7	CSARVGTGYIYEQYF	TGCAGTGCTAGAGTGGGAACAGGGTACATCTACGAGCAGTACTTC
.	TRBV24-1	.	TRBJ2-5	CATSDVVGRGQETQYF	TGTGCCACCAGTGATGTCGTAGGGAGAGGGCAAGAGACCCAGTACTTC
.	TRBV19	.	TRBJ2-1	CASSLATFYNEQFF	TGTGCCAGTAGTCTGGCGACATTTTACAATGAGCAGTTCTTC
.	TRBV30	.	TRBJ2-3	CAWTGISRDTQYF	TGTGCCTGGACTGGGATTTCCCGAGATACGCAGTATTTT
.	TRBV5-1	.	TRBJ1-2	CASSDGAKYTF	TGCGCCAGCAGCGACGGGGCGAAATACACCTTC
TRBD2	TRBV11-2	.	TRBJ2-1	CASILGSVAGINEQFF	TGTGCCAGCATCCTCGGTTCCGTAGCGGGGATTAATGAGCAGTTCTTC
.	TRBV29-1	few	TRBJ2-7	CSVQVTGAGEQYF	TGCAGCGTCCAGGTAACTGGGGCGGGGGAGCAGTACTTC
.	TRBV6-5	few	TRBJ2-1	CASSSRGVWDNEQFF	TGTGCCAGCAGTTCACGAGGGGTTTGGGATAATGAGCAGTTCTTC
TRBD1	TRBV7-6	.	TRBJ2-2	CASSLGTGGDTGELFF	TGTGCCAGCAGCTTGGGGACAGGGGGCGACACCGGGGAGCTGTTTTTT
TRBD1	TRBV7-2	.	TRBJ2-7	CASSPTGSPYEQYF	TGTGCCAGCAGCCCGACAGGGAGCCCCTACGAGCAGTACTTC
.	TRBV5-1	.	TRBJ1-6	CASSLRETLTPLHF	TGCGCCAGCAGCTTGAGAGAAACTTTAACACCCCTCCACTTT
.	TRBV20-1	large	TRBJ2-7	CSARGVYEQYF	TGCAGTGCTAGGGGAGTCTACGAGCAGTACTTC
TRBD1	TRBV29-1	few	TRBJ2-7	CSVERSRGTDTYEQYF	TGCAGCGTTGAGAGGTCTAGGGGGACAGACACCTACGAGCAGTACTTC
.	TRBV20-1	.	TRBJ1-1	CSAKTAGKNTEAFF	TGCAGTGCTAAGACCGCCGGGAAGAACACTGAAGCTTTCTTT
.	TRBV7-2	.	TRBJ1-2	CASSPGLYGYTF	TGTGCCAGCAGCCCCGGTCTCTATGGCTACACCTTC
.	TRBV14	.	TRBJ2-5	CASSSLGLGQETQYF	TGTGCCAGCAGCTCCCTTGGGTTAGGGCAAGAGACCCAGTACTTC
.	TRBV7-3	.	TRBJ2-5	CASSLGFGETQYF	TGTGCCAGCAGCTTAGGATTCGGGGAGACCCAGTACTTC
TRBD2	TRBV19	few	TRBJ2-2	CASSWASGDGELFF	TGTGCCAGTAGTTGGGCTAGCGGGGACGGGGAGCTGTTTTTT
.	TRBV2	.	TRBJ2-7	CASSDRVYEQYF	TGTGCCAGCAGTGACAGGGTATACGAGCAGTACTTC
.	TRBV3-1	once	TRBJ1-5	CASSQGGSGQPQHF	TGTGCCAGCAGCCAAGGTGGTTCGGGTCAGCCCCAGCATTTT
.	TRBV5-1	.	TRBJ2-7	CASCGASYEQYF	TGCGCCAGCTGCGGGGCATCCTACGAGCAGTACTTC
TRBD1	TRBV6-2/TRBV6-3	.	TRBJ1-2	CASSYLGQGATGSGYTF	TGTGCCAGCAGTTACTTAGGACAGGGGGCTACAGGGAGCGGCTACACCTTC
TRBD1	TRBV20-1	.	TRBJ2-7	CGARDDRGLVSYEQYF	TGTGGTGCTAGAGATGACAGGGGTTTAGTATCCTACGAGCAGTACTTC
.	TRBV28	.	TRBJ1-6	CASSLPRRVRNSPLHF	TGTGCCAGCAGTTTACCCCGGAGGGTGAGGAATTCACCCCTCCACTTT
.	TRBV3-1	many	TRBJ1-2	CASSQRVLYGYTF	TGTGCCAGCAGCCAAAGGGTTTTATATGGCTACACCTTC
TRBD1	TRBV27	few	TRBJ1-2	CASSPAGTANYGYTF	TGTGCCAGCAGTCCTGCCGGGACAGCTAACTATGGCTACACCTTC
TRBD1	TRBV12-3/TRBV12-4	.	TRBJ1-1	CASSLGTGNTEAFF	TGTGCCAGCAGTTTAGGGACAGGGAACACTGAAGCTTTCTTT
.	TRBV18	medium-sized	TRBJ2-2	CASSPFGAGELFF	TGTGCCAGCTCACCATTCGGGGCCGGGGAGCTGTTTTTT
TRBD2	TRBV5-1	.	TRBJ2-1	CASSVGLAGVEDEQFF	TGCGCCAGCAGCGTGGGACTAGCGGGAGTAGAAGATGAGCAGTTCTTC
.	TRBV12-3/TRBV12-4	few	TRBJ1-5	CASRPNTGTGGNQPQHF	TGTGCCAGCAGACCGAACACAGGGACGGGGGGCAATCAGCCCCAGCATTTT